Each of the 24 T cell receptor beta chains below was sequenced from the same sample in a study of beta chain features in type 1 diabetes. Whole-study results and caveats: All four CD4+ subsets from Type 1 diabetes patients carried moderately but significantly shorter TCRB CDR3s.

Their antigen targets remain unknown. Expressed TCRB transcripts were sequenced because the isolated RNA had all been reverse transcribed beforehand. Profiling relied on immunoSEQ multiplex PCR, and the TCRdb table lists in-frame clones only, not all of them. In the table there are 200,000 to 250,000 clones, roughly 13% of which are singletons. Material for sequencing was naive CD4+ T cells from blood. These receptor sequences come from a man aged 25 to 45 with type 1 diabetes.

CDR3 nucleotides: TGCGCCAGCAGCCCCCGTGGGTCTAGCGGGAGTTACGAGCAGTACTTC. Amino acids: CASSPRGSSGSYEQYF. The rearrangement links TRBV5-1 to TRBJ2-7, with 10 bases lining up with TRBD2. Germline trimming cut 4 bases from V and 4 bases from J; bases unmatched to any gene: 11. This CDR3 has 16 residues. Germline V CDR1 and CDR2: SGHRS, YFSETQ.

This clone was observed a few times. CDR3 region: CASTDRAGRGTDTQYF. CDR3 coding DNA: TGTGCCAGCACCGATAGGGCGGGTAGGGGCACAGATACGCAGTATTTT. The chain joins TRBV5-4 to TRBJ2-3, with D perhaps matching TRBD2 (5 bases). In germline, CDR1 is SGHNT, CDR2 YYREEE (reference sequence). This CDR3 is 16 amino acids long. V was pared by 6 bases and J by 1 base, with 18 bases between.

This sequence joins TRBV29-1 and TRBJ2-2; 8 nucleotides align to TRBD2. This CDR3 region has 13 residues. Germline V gene sequence: CDR1 SQVTM, CDR2 ANQGSEA. The V gene end was trimmed by 6 bases and the J gene end by 10 bases; junction bases not matched to a gene: 10. CDR3 in amino acids: CSVGGSGSEELFF. The CDR3 DNA reads as TGCAGCGTCGGGGGGAGCGGGAGTGAGGAGCTGTTTTTT.

V usage is TRBV7-9 and J usage is TRBJ2-4, with a weak D call TRBD1 (7 bases). The CDR3 extends over 15 amino acids. V gave up 5 bases and J gave up 3 bases, with 14 bases separating them. Germline loops: CDR1 SEHNR, CDR2 FQNEAQ (reference sequence). The CDR3 DNA is TGTGCCAGCAGCACCCGACAGGGAGGCAAAAACATTCAGTACTTC. It translates to CASSTRQGGKNIQYF.

This clone was seen only a few times. The chain couples TRBV25-1 to TRBJ1-2; 8 positions agree with TRBD1. This CDR3 has 14 residues. Per germline, CDR1 MGHDK and CDR2 SYGVNS. V lost 0 bases, J lost 8 bases, and 5 bases stayed unmatched. In nucleotides, the CDR3 is TGTGCCAGCAGTGAATATGGACAGGGTAGGGGCTACACCTTC. This gives the protein CASSEYGQGRGYTF.

This clone has just a few counts. V gene TRBV6-1 combines with J gene TRBJ1-1; 7 nucleotides line up with TRBD1. V was pared by 6 bases and J by 5 bases, with 9 bases of the junction left unmatched. Germline-derived CDR1 and CDR2 are MNHNS and SASEGT. The CDR3 loop spans 14 amino acids. The CDR3 reads CASRHLTGETEAFF. In DNA, the CDR3 is TGTGCCAGCAGACATCTCACAGGGGAAACTGAAGCTTTCTTT.

The table lists this clone with a few counts. V is TRBV19 and J is TRBJ1-2; D remains ambiguous. The CDR3 runs to 14 residues. The V end lost 4 bases, the J end lost 2 bases, and 11 bases lay between the germline ends. Germline lookup yields CDR1 LNHDA and CDR2 SQIVND (reference sequence). The CDR3 DNA reads as TGTGCCAGTAGTACCTTGACACGAAACTATGGCTACACCTTC. Translation: CASSTLTRNYGYTF.

Only a few counts were recorded for this clone. The chain uses TRBV18 and TRBJ2-6; D gene unclear. The length of the CDR3 is 14 residues. Germline V CDR1 and CDR2: KGHSH, LQKENI. V lost 4 bases and J lost 0, with 4 bases in between. The CDR3 region is CASSLSSGANVLTF. The CDR3, as DNA: TGTGCCAGCTCACTGAGCTCTGGGGCCAACGTCCTGACTTTC.

This clone has more than one count but fewer than ten. V gene TRBV25-1 combines with J gene TRBJ1-4; D is unresolved. This CDR3 region has 14 residues. Deletions cut 2 bases from V and 8 bases from J, with 12 bases between. Germline lookup yields CDR1 MGHDK and CDR2 SYGVNS. The DNA of the CDR3 is TGTGCCAGCAGTGAAAGGACTCGCGGGGAAAAACTGTTTTTT. Amino acids: CASSERTRGEKLFF. Drawing the rest from reference TRBV25-1 and TRBJ1-4, the complete variable domain is EADIYQTPRYLVIGTGKKITLECSQTMGHDKMYWYQQDPGMELHLIHYSYGVNSTEKGDLSSESTVSRIRTEHFPLTLESARPSHTSQYLCASSERTRGEKLFFGSGTQLSVL.

Note on this clone: One junction end disagrees with the germline gene, perhaps due to a read error. The genes are TRBV11-2 and TRBJ2-1, with 9 bases fitting TRBD2. Germline V lookup: CDR1 SGHAT, CDR2 FQNNGV. The CDR3 runs 15 residues. This CDR3 reads CTSSLEGGGAYEQFF. For the CDR3, the DNA is TGTACCAGCAGCTTAGAGGGCGGGGGGGCCTATGAGCAGTTCTTC.

There are a few counts of this clone. DNA for the CDR3: TGTGCCAGCAGTTACGGGAGCGGCTACACCTTC. It translates to CASSYGSGYTF. This chain connects TRBV6-5 to TRBJ1-2; D is unclear. The CDR3 is made up of 11 amino acids. Germline V CDR1 and CDR2: MNHEY, SVGAGI. V lost 2 bases to trimming and J lost 8 bases, with 6 bases between them.

The chain has TRBV2 and TRBJ1-5; 7 bases fit TRBD1. Unmatched junction bases numbered 4, after V lost 5 bases and J lost 0 bases. Germline lookup yields CDR1 SNHLY and CDR2 FYNNEI. The CDR3 runs to 15 residues. The CDR3 nucleotides are TGTGCCAGCAGTCCTCAGGGGGGTAGCAATCAGCCCCAGCATTTT. It is translated as CASSPQGGSNQPQHF. The full variable domain, completed using reference TRBV2 and TRBJ1-5, is EPEVTQTPSHQVTQMGQEVILRCVPISNHLYFYWYRQILGQKVEFLVSFYNNEISEKSEIFDDQFSVERPDGSNFTLKIRSTKLEDSAMYFCASSPQGGSNQPQHFGDGTRLSIL.

CDR3: CASSGDYPYGYTF. The CDR3 nucleotides read TGTGCCAGCTCTGGGGACTACCCCTATGGCTACACCTTC. The chain has TRBV18 and TRBJ1-2; TRBD1 is a possible D gene (5 bases). V was clipped by 6 bases and J by 4 bases, with 12 bases between them. Germline CDR1 is KGHSH and CDR2 is LQKENI. The CDR3 is 13 amino acids.

The rearrangement joins TRBV18 to TRBJ2-5; TRBD1 matches 9 bases. V lost 5 bases and J lost 4; bases outside the gene matches: 2. Germline V gene sequence: CDR1 KGHSH, CDR2 LQKENI. The CDR3 runs 13 residues. CDR3 nucleotide sequence: TGTGCCAGCTCAGAGGGACAGGGAGAGACCCAGTACTTC. As protein: CASSEGQGETQYF.

The chain is built from TRBV29-1 and TRBJ1-2; no reliable D call. The CDR3 length is 13 residues. Germline assignment: CDR1 SQVTM and CDR2 ANQGSEA. Trimming left V 2 bases short and J 2 bases short, with 9 bases between. CDR3 sequence: CSVEFPGNYGYTF. As DNA, the CDR3 is TGCAGCGTTGAATTCCCAGGAAACTATGGCTACACCTTC.

This clone was seen a few times. The chain joins TRBV30 to TRBJ2-2; the D is unclear. V was trimmed by 4 bases and J by 3 bases, leaving 6 bases between them. The CDR3 is made up of 12 amino acids. Germline assignment: CDR1 GTSNPN and CDR2 SVGIG (reference sequence). The CDR3 reads CAWNGYTGELFF. The CDR3 bases are TGTGCCTGGAATGGCTACACCGGGGAGCTGTTTTTT.

This chain connects TRBV6-1 to TRBJ1-1; possible D gene TRBD1, 5 bases. The CDR3 loop spans 13 amino acids. Germline V gives CDR1 MNHNS, CDR2 SASEGT. The germline V and J ends were trimmed by 6 bases and 4 bases, with 12 bases remaining between them. The CDR3, as DNA: TGTGCCAGCAGGACAGATTATACCACTGAAGCTTTCTTT. Its translation: CASRTDYTTEAFF.

The chain couples TRBV7-2 to TRBJ2-2, with 7 nucleotides matching TRBD2. CDR1 and CDR2 (germline): SGHTA, FQGNSA. The CDR3 is 15 residues long. V lost 3 bases to trimming and J lost 4 bases; unmatched junction nucleotides: 5. CDR3 nucleotide sequence: TGTGCCAGCAGCTTCGGTCGCGGGAGCACCGGGGAGCTGTTTTTT. This codes for CASSFGRGSTGELFF. Full variable domain (remainder filled in from reference TRBV7-2 and TRBJ2-2): GAGVSQSPSNKVTEKGKDVELRCDPISGHTALYWYRQSLGQGLEFLIYFQGNSAPDKSGLPSDRFSAERTGGSVSTLTIQRTQQEDSAVYLCASSFGRGSTGELFFGEGSRLTVL.

The chain joins TRBV14 to TRBJ2-5; the D gene is possibly TRBD2 (6 bases). The CDR3 has 17 residues. V shed 4 bases and J shed 5 bases, with 23 bases lying between them. Germline CDR1 and CDR2: SGHDN and FVKESK. In nucleotides, the CDR3 is TGTGCCAGCAGCCGAAACGGAAACAGCCCCCGGGAGGAGACCCAGTACTTC. Its translation: CASSRNGNSPREETQYF.

This clone was recorded a few times. CDR3 nucleotides: TGTGCCAGCCTAAGGGGGAATGGAGACACTGAAGCTTTCTTT. Its translation is CASLRGNGDTEAFF. This chain uses TRBV2 with TRBJ1-1; possibly TRBD1 for D (6 bases). The CDR3 has 14 residues. Per germline, CDR1 SNHLY and CDR2 FYNNEI. The V end lost 8 bases, the J end lost 3 bases, and 16 bases lay between the germline ends.

This clone came up a few times. The CDR3 protein is CASSFGVRGTEAFF. The CDR3 DNA sequence: TGTGCCAGCAGCTTCGGAGTCCGGGGGACTGAAGCTTTCTTT. This chain links TRBV7-9 with TRBJ1-1; weak D call: TRBD1 (5 bases). The germline V gene encodes CDR1 SEHNR and CDR2 FQNEAQ (reference sequence). The V end was cut by 3 bases, the J end by 5 bases, with 13 bases between. The CDR3 contains 14 residues.

This clone appeared a few times. The chain has TRBV29-1 and TRBJ2-7; D may be TRBD1 (5 bases). The germline V gene encodes CDR1 SQVTM and CDR2 ANQGSEA. The CDR3 has 13 residues. Between the trimmed V and J ends, which lost 6 bases and 0 bases, there was a span of 12 bases. DNA for the CDR3: TGCAGCGTAAGGGGCCCGAACTCCTACGAGCAGTACTTC. This encodes CSVRGPNSYEQYF.

This clone came up a few times. This chain's CDR3 is CASSHSRTLAGVAEQYF. The CDR3 DNA is TGTGCCAGCAGCCATTCTCGAACTCTAGCGGGCGTAGCCGAGCAGTACTTC. This chain uses TRBV4-2 with TRBJ2-7; TRBD2 aligns across 8 bases. Per the germline V gene, CDR1 is LGHNA and CDR2 is YNFKEQ. V shed 3 bases, J shed 6 bases, and the junction held 16 bases outside the gene matches. This CDR3 has 17 amino acids.

The CDR3 spells CAWSLIGGDQPQHF. CDR3 sequence (DNA): TGTGCCTGGAGTTTGATTGGCGGCGATCAGCCCCAGCATTTT. This chain links TRBV30 with TRBJ1-5; D is unclear. CDR1 is GTSNPN, CDR2 SVGIG, per germline (reference sequence). Trimming removed 2 bases from V and 5 bases from J, with 13 bases in between. This CDR3 spans 14 amino acids.